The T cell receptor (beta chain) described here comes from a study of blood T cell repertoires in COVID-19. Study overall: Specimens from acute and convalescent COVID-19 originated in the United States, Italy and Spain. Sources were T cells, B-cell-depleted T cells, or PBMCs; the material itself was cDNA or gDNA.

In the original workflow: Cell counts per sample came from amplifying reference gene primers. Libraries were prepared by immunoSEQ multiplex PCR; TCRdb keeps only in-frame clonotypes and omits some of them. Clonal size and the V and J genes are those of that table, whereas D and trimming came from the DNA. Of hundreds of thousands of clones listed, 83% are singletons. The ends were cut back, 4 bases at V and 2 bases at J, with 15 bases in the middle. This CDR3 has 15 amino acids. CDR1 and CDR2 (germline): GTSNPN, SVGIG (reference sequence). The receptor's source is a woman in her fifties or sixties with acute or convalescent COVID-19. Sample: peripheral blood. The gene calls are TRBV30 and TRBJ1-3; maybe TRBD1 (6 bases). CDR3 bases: TGTGCCTGGACTGAAAAAAAGGGGGCTGGAAACACCATATATTTT. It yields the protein CAWTEKKGAGNTIYF.